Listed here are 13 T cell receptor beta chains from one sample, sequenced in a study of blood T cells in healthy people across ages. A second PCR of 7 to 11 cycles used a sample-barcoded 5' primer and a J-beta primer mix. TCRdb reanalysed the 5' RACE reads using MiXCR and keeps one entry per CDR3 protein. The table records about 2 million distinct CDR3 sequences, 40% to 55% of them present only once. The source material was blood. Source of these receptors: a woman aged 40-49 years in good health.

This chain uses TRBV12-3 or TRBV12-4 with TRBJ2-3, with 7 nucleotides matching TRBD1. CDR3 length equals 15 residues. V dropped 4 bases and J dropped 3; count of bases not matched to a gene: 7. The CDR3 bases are TGTGCCAGCAGTTCAATCGACAGGGAAACAGATACGCAGTATTTT. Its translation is CASSSIDRETDTQYF.

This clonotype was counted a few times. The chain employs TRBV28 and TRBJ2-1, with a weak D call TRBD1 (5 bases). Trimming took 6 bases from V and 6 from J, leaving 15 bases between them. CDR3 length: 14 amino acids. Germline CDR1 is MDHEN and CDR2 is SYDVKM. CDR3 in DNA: TGTGCCAGCAGCCCTTTCAGGGATGGCAATGAGCAGTTCTTC. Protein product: CASSPFRDGNEQFF.

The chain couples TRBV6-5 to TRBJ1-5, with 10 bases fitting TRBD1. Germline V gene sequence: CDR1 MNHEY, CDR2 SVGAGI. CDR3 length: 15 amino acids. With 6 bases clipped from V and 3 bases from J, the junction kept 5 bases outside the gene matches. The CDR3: CASRTGQGYNQPQHF. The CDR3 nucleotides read TGTGCCAGCAGAACGGGACAGGGGTACAATCAGCCCCAGCATTTT.

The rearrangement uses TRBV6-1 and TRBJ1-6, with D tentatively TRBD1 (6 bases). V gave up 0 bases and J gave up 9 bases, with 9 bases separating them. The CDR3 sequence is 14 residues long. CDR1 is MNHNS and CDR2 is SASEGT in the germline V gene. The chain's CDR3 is CASSEALGGSPLHF. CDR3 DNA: TGTGCCAGCAGTGAAGCGCTAGGGGGTTCACCCCTCCACTTT.

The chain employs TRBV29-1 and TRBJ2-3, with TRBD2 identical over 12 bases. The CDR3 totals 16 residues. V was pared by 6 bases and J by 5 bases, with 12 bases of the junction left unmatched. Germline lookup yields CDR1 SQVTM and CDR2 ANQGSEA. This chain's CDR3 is CSVERLAGARRDTQYF. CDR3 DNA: TGCAGCGTGGAGAGACTAGCGGGGGCCCGCCGAGATACGCAGTATTTT.

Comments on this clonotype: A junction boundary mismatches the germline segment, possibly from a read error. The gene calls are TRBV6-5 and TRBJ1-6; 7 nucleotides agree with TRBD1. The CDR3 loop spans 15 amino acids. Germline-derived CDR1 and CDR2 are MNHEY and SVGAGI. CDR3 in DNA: TGTGCCAGTAGTTACAAGGGGGCGATTAATTCACCCCTCCACTTT. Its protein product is CASSYKGAINSPLHF.

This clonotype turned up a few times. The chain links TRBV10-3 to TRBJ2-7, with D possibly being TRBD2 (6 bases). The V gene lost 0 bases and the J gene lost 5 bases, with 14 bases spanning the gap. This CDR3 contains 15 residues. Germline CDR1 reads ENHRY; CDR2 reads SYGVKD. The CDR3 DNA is TGTGCCATCAGTGAGTCGGGAGGCAGGGAGCACGAGCAGTACTTC. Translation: CAISESGGREHEQYF.

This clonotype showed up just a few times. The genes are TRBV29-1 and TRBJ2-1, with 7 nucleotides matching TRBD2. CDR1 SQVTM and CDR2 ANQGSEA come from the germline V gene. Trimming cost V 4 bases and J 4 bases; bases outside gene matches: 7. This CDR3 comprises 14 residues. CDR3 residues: CSVARLADYNEQFF. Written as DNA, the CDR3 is TGCAGCGTTGCGAGGCTAGCGGATTACAATGAGCAGTTCTTC.

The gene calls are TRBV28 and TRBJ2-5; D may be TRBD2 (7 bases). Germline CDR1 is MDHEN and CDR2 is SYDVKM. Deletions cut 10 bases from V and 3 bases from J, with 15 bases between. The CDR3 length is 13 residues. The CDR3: CATQRGGEETQYF. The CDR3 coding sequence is TGTGCCACCCAGAGGGGGGGGGAAGAGACCCAGTACTTC.

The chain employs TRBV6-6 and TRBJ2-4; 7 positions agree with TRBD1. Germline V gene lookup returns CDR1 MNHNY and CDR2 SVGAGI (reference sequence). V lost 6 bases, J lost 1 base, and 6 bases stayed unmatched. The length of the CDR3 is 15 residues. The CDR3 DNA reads TGTGCCAGCAGAGGACAGGCTTGGGCCAAAAACATTCAGTACTTC. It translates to CASRGQAWAKNIQYF.

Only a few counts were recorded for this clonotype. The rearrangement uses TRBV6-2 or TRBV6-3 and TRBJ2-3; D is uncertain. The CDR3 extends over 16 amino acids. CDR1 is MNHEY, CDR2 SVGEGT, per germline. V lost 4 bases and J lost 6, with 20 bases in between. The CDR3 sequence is CASSSPPETYLDTQYF. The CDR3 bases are TGTGCCAGCAGTTCCCCACCGGAGACTTACTTGGATACGCAGTATTTT.

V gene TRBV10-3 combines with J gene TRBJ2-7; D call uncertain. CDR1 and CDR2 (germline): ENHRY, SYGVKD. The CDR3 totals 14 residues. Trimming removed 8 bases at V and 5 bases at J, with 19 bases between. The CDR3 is CAIARGPEGNEQYF. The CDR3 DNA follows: TGTGCCATCGCCCGTGGGCCCGAAGGAAACGAGCAGTACTTC.

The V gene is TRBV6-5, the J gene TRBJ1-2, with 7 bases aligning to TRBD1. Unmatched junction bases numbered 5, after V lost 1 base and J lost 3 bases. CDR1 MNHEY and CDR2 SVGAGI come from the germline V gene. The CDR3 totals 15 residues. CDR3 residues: CASSYWTGTDYGYTF. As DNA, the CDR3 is TGTGCCAGCAGTTACTGGACAGGCACGGACTATGGCTACACCTTC.